The clone carrying this TCR beta chain was seen a single time. Time point: pre-treatment sample, taken before nivolumab and TIL therapy. The sample originates from a study of TIL therapy for anti-PD-1-resistant metastatic lung cancer. Study-wide background: Tumors were harvested before any PD-1/PD-L1 blockade. Most patients had lung adenocarcinoma; a handful of tumors were EGFR-mutant, two ALK-rearranged; half smoked currently or formerly. By whole-exome sequencing, median non-synonymous tumor mutation burden was roughly 1.4 mutations per megabase.

The immunoSEQ assay was v3. Produced via immunoSEQ multiplex PCR; TCRdb's table is partial and in-frame only. The data show tens of thousands of clones, about nine tenths seen once. The CDR3 is made up of 13 amino acids. The V gene end was trimmed by 8 bases and the J gene end by 2 bases; junction bases not matched to a gene: 4. Per germline, CDR1 GTSNPN and CDR2 SVGIG (reference sequence). This TCR derives from a person aged 25 to 85 with non-small cell lung cancer. J is TRBJ2-2 and V is TRBV30; 8 bases agree with TRBD1. Sequenced here: blood, sampled at baseline. The CDR3 loop reads CARDRGNTGELFF. In DNA, the CDR3 is TGTGCCCGAGACAGGGGTAACACCGGGGAGCTGTTTTTT.